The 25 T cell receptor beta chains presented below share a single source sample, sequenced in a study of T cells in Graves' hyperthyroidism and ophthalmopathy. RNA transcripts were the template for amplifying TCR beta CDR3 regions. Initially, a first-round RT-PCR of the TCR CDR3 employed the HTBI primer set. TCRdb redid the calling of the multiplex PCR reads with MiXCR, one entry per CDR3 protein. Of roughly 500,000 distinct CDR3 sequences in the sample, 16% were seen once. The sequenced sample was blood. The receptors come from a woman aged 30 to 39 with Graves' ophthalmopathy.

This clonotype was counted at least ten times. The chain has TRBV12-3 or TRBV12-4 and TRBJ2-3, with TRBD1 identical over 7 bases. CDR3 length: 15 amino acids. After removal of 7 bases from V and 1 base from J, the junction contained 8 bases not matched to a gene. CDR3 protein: CASTKTGFGTDTQYF. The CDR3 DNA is TGTGCCAGCACTAAGACAGGGTTCGGCACAGATACGCAGTATTTT.

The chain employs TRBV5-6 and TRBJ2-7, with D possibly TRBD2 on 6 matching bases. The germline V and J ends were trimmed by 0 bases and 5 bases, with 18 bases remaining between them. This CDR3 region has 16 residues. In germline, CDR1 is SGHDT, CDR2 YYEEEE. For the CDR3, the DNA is TGTGCCAGCAGCTTGGGGGATGGAGGGACGGCGGACGAGCAGTACTTC. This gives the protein CASSLGDGGTADEQYF.

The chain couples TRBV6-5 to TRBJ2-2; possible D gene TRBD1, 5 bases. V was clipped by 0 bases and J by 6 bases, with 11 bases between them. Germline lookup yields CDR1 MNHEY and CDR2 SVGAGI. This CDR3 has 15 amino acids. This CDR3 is CASSYSYWGAGELFF. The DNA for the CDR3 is TGTGCCAGCAGTTACTCCTACTGGGGCGCCGGGGAGCTGTTTTTT.

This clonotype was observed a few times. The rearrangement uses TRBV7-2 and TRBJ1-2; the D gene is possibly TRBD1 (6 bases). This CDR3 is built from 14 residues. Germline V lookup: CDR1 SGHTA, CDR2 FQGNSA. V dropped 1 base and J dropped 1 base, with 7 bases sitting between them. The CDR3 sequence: CASSLEGVNYGYTF. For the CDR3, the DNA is TGTGCCAGCAGCTTAGAGGGGGTTAACTATGGCTACACCTTC.

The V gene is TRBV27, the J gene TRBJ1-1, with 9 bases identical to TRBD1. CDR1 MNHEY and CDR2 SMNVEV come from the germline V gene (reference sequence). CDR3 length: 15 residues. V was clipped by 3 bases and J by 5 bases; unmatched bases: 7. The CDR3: CASSFAPGTGTEAFF. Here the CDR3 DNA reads TGTGCCAGCAGTTTTGCTCCCGGGACAGGGACTGAAGCTTTCTTT.

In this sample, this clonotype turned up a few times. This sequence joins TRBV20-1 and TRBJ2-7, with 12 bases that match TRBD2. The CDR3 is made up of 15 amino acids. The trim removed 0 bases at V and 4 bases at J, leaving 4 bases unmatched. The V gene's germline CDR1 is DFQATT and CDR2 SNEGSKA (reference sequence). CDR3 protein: CSARETLAGGYEQYF. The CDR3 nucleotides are TGCAGTGCTAGAGAGACCCTAGCGGGAGGGTACGAGCAGTACTTC.

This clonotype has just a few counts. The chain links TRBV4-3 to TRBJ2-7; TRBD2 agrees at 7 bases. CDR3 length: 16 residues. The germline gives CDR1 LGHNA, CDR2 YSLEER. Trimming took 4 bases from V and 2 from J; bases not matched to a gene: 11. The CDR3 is CASSLVRGGSTYEQYF. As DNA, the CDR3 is TGCGCCAGCAGCCTGGTTCGGGGAGGGAGTACCTACGAGCAGTACTTC.

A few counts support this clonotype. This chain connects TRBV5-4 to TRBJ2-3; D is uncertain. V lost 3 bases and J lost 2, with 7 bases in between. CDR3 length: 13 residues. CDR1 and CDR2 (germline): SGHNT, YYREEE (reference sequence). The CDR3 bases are TGTGCCAGCAGCTCTGACTTCACAGATACGCAGTATTTT. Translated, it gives CASSSDFTDTQYF.

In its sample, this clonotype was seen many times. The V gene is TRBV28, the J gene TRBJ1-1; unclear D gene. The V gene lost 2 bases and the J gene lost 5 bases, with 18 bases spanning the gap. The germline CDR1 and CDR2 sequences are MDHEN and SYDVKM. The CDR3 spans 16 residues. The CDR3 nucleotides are TGTGCCAGCAGTTTAAGTTCACCCTGGACCCAAACTGAAGCTTTCTTT. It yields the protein CASSLSSPWTQTEAFF.

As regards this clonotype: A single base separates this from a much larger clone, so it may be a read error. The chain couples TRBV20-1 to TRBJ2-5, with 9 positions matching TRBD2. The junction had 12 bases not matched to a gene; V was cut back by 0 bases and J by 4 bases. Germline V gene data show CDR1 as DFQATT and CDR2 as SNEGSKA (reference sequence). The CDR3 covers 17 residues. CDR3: CSARDRGGGRARETQYF. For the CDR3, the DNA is TGCAGTGCTAGAGATCGAGGGGGCGGGAGGGCCCGAGAGACCCAGTACTTC.

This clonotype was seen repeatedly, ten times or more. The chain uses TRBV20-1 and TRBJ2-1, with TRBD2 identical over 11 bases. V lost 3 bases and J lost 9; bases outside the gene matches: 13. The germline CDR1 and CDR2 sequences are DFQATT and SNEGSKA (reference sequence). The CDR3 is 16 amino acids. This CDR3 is CSASPLLAGVRAEQFF. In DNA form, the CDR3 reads TGCAGTGCTAGCCCCTTACTAGCGGGAGTAAGGGCTGAGCAGTTCTTC.

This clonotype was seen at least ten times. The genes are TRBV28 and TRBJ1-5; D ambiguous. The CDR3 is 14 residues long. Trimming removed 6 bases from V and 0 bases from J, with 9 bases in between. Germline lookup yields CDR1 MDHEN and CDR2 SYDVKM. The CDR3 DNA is TGTGCCAGCAGCCGAGGGTATAGCAATCAGCCCCAGCATTTT. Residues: CASSRGYSNQPQHF. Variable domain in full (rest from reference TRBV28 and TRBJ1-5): DVKVTQSSRYLVKRTGEKVFLECVQDMDHENMFWYRQDPGLGLRLIYFSYDVKMKEKGDIPEGYSVSREKKERFSLILESASTNQTSMYLCASSRGYSNQPQHFGDGTRLSIL.

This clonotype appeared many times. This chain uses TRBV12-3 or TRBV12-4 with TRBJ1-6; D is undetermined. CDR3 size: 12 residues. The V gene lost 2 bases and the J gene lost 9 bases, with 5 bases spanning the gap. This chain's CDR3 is CASSLPLSPLHF. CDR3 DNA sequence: TGTGCCAGCAGTTTACCGCTTTCACCCCTCCACTTT.

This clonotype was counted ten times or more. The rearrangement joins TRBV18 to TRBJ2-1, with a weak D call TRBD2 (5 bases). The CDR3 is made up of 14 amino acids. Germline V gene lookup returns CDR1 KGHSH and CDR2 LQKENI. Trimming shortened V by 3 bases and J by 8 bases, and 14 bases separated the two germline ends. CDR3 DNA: TGTGCCAGCTCACCGGGAGTAGTCGTGGATGAGCAGTTCTTC. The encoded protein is CASSPGVVVDEQFF. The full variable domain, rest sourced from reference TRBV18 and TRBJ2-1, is NAGVMQNPRHLVRRRGQEARLRCSPMKGHSHVYWYRQLPEEGLKFMVYLQKENIIDESGMPKERFSAEFPKEGPSILRIQQVVRGDSAAYFCASSPGVVVDEQFFGPGTRLTVL.

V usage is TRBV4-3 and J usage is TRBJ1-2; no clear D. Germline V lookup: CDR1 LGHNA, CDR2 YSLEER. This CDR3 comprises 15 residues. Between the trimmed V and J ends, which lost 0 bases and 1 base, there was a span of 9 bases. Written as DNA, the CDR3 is TGCGCCAGCAGCCAAGATCTGGGGTATAACTATGGCTACACCTTC. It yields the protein CASSQDLGYNYGYTF.

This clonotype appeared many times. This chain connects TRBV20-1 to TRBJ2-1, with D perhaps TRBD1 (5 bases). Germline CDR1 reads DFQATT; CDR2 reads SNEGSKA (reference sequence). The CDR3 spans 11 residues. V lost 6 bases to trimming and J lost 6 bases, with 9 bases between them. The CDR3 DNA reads TGCAGTGCCCGACAGTTCAATGAGCAGTTCTTC. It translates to CSARQFNEQFF.

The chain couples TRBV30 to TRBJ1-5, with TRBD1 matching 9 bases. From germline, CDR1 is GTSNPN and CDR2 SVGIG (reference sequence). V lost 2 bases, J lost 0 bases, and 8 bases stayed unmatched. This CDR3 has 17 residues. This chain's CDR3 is CAWSSGQGRISNQPQHF. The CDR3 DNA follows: TGTGCCTGGAGTTCGGGACAGGGCCGGATTAGCAATCAGCCCCAGCATTTT.

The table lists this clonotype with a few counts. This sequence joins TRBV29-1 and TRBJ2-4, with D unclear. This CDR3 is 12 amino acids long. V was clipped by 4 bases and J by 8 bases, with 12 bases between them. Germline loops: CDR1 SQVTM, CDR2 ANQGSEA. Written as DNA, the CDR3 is TGCAGCGTTGGGGTCGACTTGGACATTCAGTACTTC. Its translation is CSVGVDLDIQYF.

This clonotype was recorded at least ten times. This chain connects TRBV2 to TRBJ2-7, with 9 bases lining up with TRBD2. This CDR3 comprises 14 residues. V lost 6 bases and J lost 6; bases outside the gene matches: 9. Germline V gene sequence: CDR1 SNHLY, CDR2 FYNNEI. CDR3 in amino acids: CASRTGTSSFEQYF. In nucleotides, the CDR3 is TGTGCCAGCAGGACCGGGACTAGCTCGTTCGAGCAGTACTTC.

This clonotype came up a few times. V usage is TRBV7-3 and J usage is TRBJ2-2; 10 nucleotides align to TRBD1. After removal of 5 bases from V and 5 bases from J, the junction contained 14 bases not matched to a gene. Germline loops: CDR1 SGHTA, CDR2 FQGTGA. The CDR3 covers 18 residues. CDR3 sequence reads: CASSLERTGGIRTGELFF. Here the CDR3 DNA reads TGTGCCAGCAGCCTAGAGAGGACAGGGGGTATTCGGACCGGGGAGCTGTTTTTT.

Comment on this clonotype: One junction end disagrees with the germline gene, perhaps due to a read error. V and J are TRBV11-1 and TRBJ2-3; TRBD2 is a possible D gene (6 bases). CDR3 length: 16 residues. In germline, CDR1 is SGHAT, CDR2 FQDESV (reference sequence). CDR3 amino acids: CASSSPLKRATDAQYF. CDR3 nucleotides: TGTGCCAGCAGCTCGCCCCTTAAGCGGGCGACAGATGCGCAGTATTTT.

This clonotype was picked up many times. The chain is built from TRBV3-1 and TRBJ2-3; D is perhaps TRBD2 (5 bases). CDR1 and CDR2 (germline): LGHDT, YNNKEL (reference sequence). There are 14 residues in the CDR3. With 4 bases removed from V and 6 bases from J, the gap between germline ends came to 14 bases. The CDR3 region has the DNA TGTGCCAGCAGCCCAGAAACTACTAGTGATACGCAGTATTTT. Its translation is CASSPETTSDTQYF.

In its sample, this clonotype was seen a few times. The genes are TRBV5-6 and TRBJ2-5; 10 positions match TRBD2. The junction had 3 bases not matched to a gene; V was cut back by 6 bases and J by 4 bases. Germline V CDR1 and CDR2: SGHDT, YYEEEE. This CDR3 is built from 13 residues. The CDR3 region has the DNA TGTGCCAGCAAAGCGGGAGGGGGAGAGACCCAGTACTTC. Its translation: CASKAGGGETQYF.

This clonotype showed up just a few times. CDR3 loop: CSASKDLINTQYF. CDR3 DNA sequence: TGCAGTGCTAGTAAGGACTTAATTAATACGCAGTATTTT. The chain joins TRBV20-1 to TRBJ2-3; tentative D call: TRBD2 (5 bases). Germline CDR1 reads DFQATT; CDR2 reads SNEGSKA (reference sequence). The CDR3 consists of 13 residues. Trimming took off 3 bases at V and 7 bases at J, with 14 bases between the two ends.

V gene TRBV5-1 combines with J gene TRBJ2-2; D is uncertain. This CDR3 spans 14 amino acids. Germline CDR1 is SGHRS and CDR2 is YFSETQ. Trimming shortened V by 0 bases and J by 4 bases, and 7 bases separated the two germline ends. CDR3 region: CASSLALGTGELFF. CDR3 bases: TGCGCCAGCAGCTTGGCCCTCGGCACCGGGGAGCTGTTTTTT.